The clone carrying this TCR beta chain has at least ten counts. At baseline, cycle 4 day 1, and cycle 7 day 1, blood was sampled. This sample stems from a study of OX40 agonist ivuxolimab in advanced cancers. Libraries were prepared by immunoSEQ multiplex PCR; TCRdb keeps only in-frame clonotypes and omits some of them. The table shows 55,000 to 70,000 clones, with around four fifths occurring only once. V lost 0 bases and J 2 bases, leaving 9 bases between the germline ends. CDR1 is SGHRS and CDR2 is YFSETQ in the germline V gene. This CDR3 is built from 15 residues. The clonotype was recovered from an adult with an advanced solid tumor such as melanoma, head and neck, liver or kidney cancer. The source was CD4+ or CD8+ T cells sorted from blood, collected in a trial of the OX40 agonist ivuxolimab. This chain joins TRBV5-1 and TRBJ1-5; a possible D gene is TRBD1 (5 bases). The CDR3 region is CASSLGGFGNQPQHF. CDR3 in DNA: TGCGCCAGCAGCTTGGGGGGGTTCGGCAATCAGCCCCAGCATTTT.